These T cell receptor beta chains were read from a single sample in a study of Ad26.COV2.S vaccination and SARS-CoV-2 variants. Assay used: immunoSEQ multiplex PCR; TCRdb lists only in-frame clones, some missing. Of more than 400,000 clones detected, about 92% appear once; the ten largest clones hold less than 5.5%. This sample comprised peripheral blood, obtained in a trial of Ad26.COV2.S vaccine versus placebo. The receptors here all came from a person aged 18 to 59 who received the Ad26.COV2.S COVID-19 vaccine or a placebo. Both conserved end residues are part of each CDR3. The D gene is left open where the match is weak. Where a row states a size, it is once, few, many or the class of an expanded clone; other rows omit it.

v_call	j_call	d_call	clone_size	cdr3_nt	cdr3_aa
TRBV3-1/TRBV3-2	TRBJ1-5	-	-	TGTGCCAGCAGCCGAGGGGGTGATGGGCAGCCCCAGCATTTT	CASSRGGDGQPQHF
TRBV7-2	TRBJ2-2	-	-	TGTGCCAGCAGCTTAGCCCGGGACCGGTTTTACACCGGGGAGCTGTTTTTT	CASSLARDRFYTGELFF
TRBV6-2/TRBV6-3	TRBJ2-1	TRBD2	-	TGTGCCAGCAGTTACACTCCCGCTAGCGGCTACAATGAGCAGTTCTTC	CASSYTPASGYNEQFF
TRBV5-4	TRBJ1-1	TRBD1	-	TGTGCCAGCAGACCGACAGGGAACATGAACACTGAAGCTTTCTTT	CASRPTGNMNTEAFF
TRBV3-1/TRBV3-2	TRBJ2-5	-	once	TGTGCCAGCAGCCAACCGATCCAAGAGACCCAGTACTTC	CASSQPIQETQYF
TRBV5-1	TRBJ2-1	TRBD2	-	TGCGCCAGCAGCTTGGTAGCGGGCCCCTCCTACAATGAGCAGTTCTTC	CASSLVAGPSYNEQFF
TRBV28	TRBJ1-2	-	-	TGTGCCAGCAATGGGCCCTATCTTAACTATGGCTACACCTTC	CASNGPYLNYGYTF
TRBV27	TRBJ2-7	TRBD2	-	TGTGCCAGCAGTTCCACTCTACTAGCGTTCCCCTACGAGCAGTACTTC	CASSSTLLAFPYEQYF
TRBV28	TRBJ1-1	-	-	TGTGCCAGCCAGTCAGGGGACATTCGCGCTTTCTTT	CASQSGDIRAFF
TRBV30	TRBJ2-1	-	-	TGTGCCTGGAGTGCCGGGAGCTCCTACAATGAGCAGTTCTTC	CAWSAGSSYNEQFF
TRBV14	TRBJ2-7	-	-	TGTGCCAGCAGCCAAGACAGGGTTGGAAACTCCTACGAGCAGTACTTC	CASSQDRVGNSYEQYF
TRBV7-6	TRBJ2-1	TRBD2	-	TGTGCCAGCAGCTTTGGGACTAGAGGCACATACAATGAGCAGTTCTTC	CASSFGTRGTYNEQFF
TRBV4-1	TRBJ1-6	-	once	TGCGCCAGCAGCCAAGGGACAGCAAGGCACTTT	CASSQGTARHF
TRBV28	TRBJ1-5	TRBD1	-	TGTGCCAGCACTAAGGGACAAGGGACAGTAGGCAATCAGCCCCAGCATTTT	CASTKGQGTVGNQPQHF
TRBV19	TRBJ2-6	TRBD1	-	TGTGCCAGTAGTGCTAGGACAGGGGGCGCTTCTGGGGCCAACGTCCTGACTTTC	CASSARTGGASGANVLTF
TRBV11-2	TRBJ2-2	TRBD2	-	TGTGCCAGCAGCTTTGGAACTAGCGTGACCGGGGAGCTGTTTTTT	CASSFGTSVTGELFF
TRBV27	TRBJ2-1	TRBD2	once	TGTGCCAGGGGGGGGAGTTTCTTTTACAATGAGCAGTTCTTC	CARGGSFFYNEQFF
TRBV28	TRBJ2-7	-	-	TGTGCCAGCAGCCCTATGGCAGGCTACAGGGACCACGAGCAGTACTTC	CASSPMAGYRDHEQYF
TRBV14	TRBJ2-2	-	-	TGTGCCAGCAGCCGACGATTCGGCAGAGTCACCGGGGAGCTGTTTTTT	CASSRRFGRVTGELFF
TRBV7-8	TRBJ2-3	-	once	TGTGCCAGCAGCTTAGGTCACAGACCCCGGGCGGATACGCAGTATTTT	CASSLGHRPRADTQYF
TRBV28	TRBJ1-5	-	once	TGTGCCAGCAGCTATACAACCAGTTATAGCAATCAGCCCCAGCATTTT	CASSYTTSYSNQPQHF
TRBV28	TRBJ1-4	-	-	TGTGCCAGCAGTCCCCCCCACCATGGGCTTAATGAAAAACTGTTTTTT	CASSPPHHGLNEKLFF
TRBV7-8	TRBJ2-5	-	-	TGTGCCAGCACCTCGCCCTTTATGGAGACCCAGTACTTC	CASTSPFMETQYF
TRBV28	TRBJ2-2	-	-	TGTGCCAGCAGCTTCTCCATGCCCGGGGAGCTGTTTTTT	CASSFSMPGELFF
TRBV7-9	TRBJ2-1	TRBD2	-	TGTGCCAGCAGCTACCCGGGACTAGCGGACAATGAGCAGTTCTTC	CASSYPGLADNEQFF
TRBV5-1	TRBJ2-7	TRBD1	-	TGCGCCAGCAGCTTGGAGGACAGGGGCTACGAGCAGTACTTC	CASSLEDRGYEQYF
TRBV29-1	TRBJ1-1	-	-	TGCAGCGTTGAAGACGGGTGGAAAGCTTTCTTT	CSVEDGWKAFF